The present T cell receptor (beta chain) was sequenced within a study of blood T cell repertoires in COVID-19. Study context: Sites across the United States, Italy and Spain contributed samples from acute and convalescent COVID-19. T cells, B-cell-depleted T cells, or PBMCs provided the cDNA or gDNA that served as material.

Authors' methods: Reference gene primer amplification gave nucleated cell count estimates. Produced via immunoSEQ multiplex PCR; TCRdb's table is partial and in-frame only. V and J calls and clone size are copied from that table; D and trimming were computed from the DNA. The sample records approximately 300,000 clones, over 75% being singletons. CDR3 length: 13 residues. Trimming pared 4 bases from V and 2 bases from J, leaving 8 bases between. CDR1 is SGHNT and CDR2 is YENEEA in the germline V gene. This clone has more than one count but fewer than ten. The sample has other DNA sequences that encode this CDR3 too.

This sequence was found in a woman aged 50 to 60 with active or convalescent COVID-19. Sequences were obtained from peripheral blood. The chain links TRBV11-3 to TRBJ1-1; tentative D call: TRBD1 (6 bases). The CDR3: CASSSTGNTEAFF. The CDR3 DNA is TGTGCCAGCAGCTCGACAGGTAACACTGAAGCTTTCTTT.